What follows are 31 T cell receptor beta chains derived from one specimen sequenced in a study of blood T cells in healthy people across ages (dated by TCRdb to about 2015). The library came from 5' RACE. Sequencing was performed on an Illumina HiSeq 2500. A second PCR of about 6 to 12 cycles was run with a J-beta primer mix and a sample-barcoded 5' primer. Using fastp at Q25 and MiXCR, TCRdb reprocessed the public reads and kept productive beta chains. Each entry merges the rows of one CDR3 protein and shows their most common DNA and genes. In this sample the table shows 850,000 to 1,000,000 distinct CDR3 sequences, roughly half of which occur a single time. The biggest ten clones account for about a fifth of the sample. Source material: blood. Receptors were obtained from a woman aged 60-75 years in good health.

This chain joins TRBV21-1 and TRBJ1-2; no DNA check was done on the table's D call, TRBD1. TRBV21-1 counts as a pseudogene. The CDR3 totals 17 residues. The CDR3 loop is CASSLKGGAWPNYGYTF. For the CDR3, the DNA is TGTGCCAGCAGCCTCAAAGGCGGCGCTTGGCCGAACTATGGCTACACCTTC.

V gene TRBV20-1 combines with J gene TRBJ2-7, with no clear D. This CDR3 is built from 16 residues. In germline, CDR1 is DFQATT, CDR2 SNEGSKA (reference sequence). Trimming took off 5 bases at V and 0 bases at J, with 20 bases between the two ends. CDR3: CSAPSVNRISSYEQYF. The CDR3 DNA sequence: TGCAGTGCTCCCTCCGTTAATCGGATAAGCTCCTACGAGCAGTACTTC.

The chain carries TRBV5-1 and TRBJ2-7, with 7 positions matching TRBD1. The length of the CDR3 is 14 residues. CDR1 and CDR2 from the germline V gene are SGHRS and YFSETQ. V shed 3 bases, J shed 2 bases, and the junction held 5 bases outside the gene matches. DNA for the CDR3: TGCGCCAGCAGCTACGACAGGGCTGCCTACGAGCAGTACTTC. This sequence encodes CASSYDRAAYEQYF.

This chain joins TRBV3-1 and TRBJ2-3; 8 bases are a match to TRBD2. Germline V lookup: CDR1 LGHDT, CDR2 YNNKEL (reference sequence). The CDR3 runs 15 residues. J was trimmed by 4 bases and V by 6 bases; bases with no gene match: 9. DNA for the CDR3: TGTGCCAGCAGACGAAGCGGGAGCGGGGCAGATACGCAGTATTTT. Its protein is CASRRSGSGADTQYF.

This clonotype was recorded a few times. CDR3 sequence: CASSGQGAKNIQYF. The DNA for the CDR3 is TGCGCCAGCAGTGGACAGGGGGCCAAAAACATTCAGTACTTC. The V call is TRBV4-1, the J call TRBJ2-4; 9 bases are a match to TRBD1. Germline V gene data show CDR1 as MGHRA and CDR2 as YSYEKL. The CDR3 extends over 14 amino acids. J gave up 1 base and V 6 bases, and 1 base lay outside the gene matches.

This clonotype was counted a few times. The rearrangement uses TRBV12-3 or TRBV12-4 and TRBJ2-3; TRBD2 matches 8 bases. The CDR3 spans 15 residues. V shed 7 bases, J shed 2 bases, and the junction held 8 bases outside the gene matches. The CDR3 DNA reads TGTGCCAGCAAACCATCGACTAGCGTCACAGATACGCAGTATTTT. Translation: CASKPSTSVTDTQYF.

This chain joins TRBV2 and TRBJ2-1; the match to TRBD2 covers 12 bases. Germline CDR1 and CDR2: SNHLY and FYNNEI. J gave up 8 bases and V 3 bases, and 11 bases lay outside the gene matches. The CDR3 runs 17 residues. Written as DNA, the CDR3 is TGTGCCAGCAGTGACTGGACTAGCGGGATAGGGGTCGATGAGCAGTTCTTC. This encodes CASSDWTSGIGVDEQFF.

Worth noting for this clonotype: A much more abundant neighbour one base away suggests this may be a read error. The chain has TRBV10-1 and TRBJ2-3; D may match TRBD1 or TRBD2 (6 bases each). This CDR3 contains 14 residues. The V end was cut by 8 bases, the J end by 2 bases, with 14 bases between. Germline-derived CDR1 and CDR2 are WNHNN and SYGVQD (reference sequence). The CDR3 bases are TGCGCCAGCTCAGGGGTGCGGGACACAGATACGCAGTATTTT. This codes for CASSGVRDTDTQYF.

This chain uses TRBV28 with TRBJ2-3; 15 bases map to TRBD2. The trim removed 6 bases at V and 4 bases at J, leaving 8 bases unmatched. CDR3 length equals 17 residues. Germline-derived CDR1 and CDR2 are MDHEN and SYDVKM. In DNA form, the CDR3 reads TGTGCCAGCAGATCCGGGACTAGCGGGAGGAGGTCAGATACGCAGTATTTT. It yields the protein CASRSGTSGRRSDTQYF. Combining the CDR3 with reference TRBV28 and TRBJ2-3 gives the whole variable domain DVKVTQSSRYLVKRTGEKVFLECVQDMDHENMFWYRQDPGLGLRLIYFSYDVKMKEKGDIPEGYSVSREKKERFSLILESASTNQTSMYLCASRSGTSGRRSDTQYFGPGTRLTVL.

This clonotype was seen only a few times. This chain uses TRBV7-9 with TRBJ1-1; D not resolved. Germline CDR1 SEHNR, CDR2 FQNEAQ (reference sequence). V lost 7 bases to trimming and J lost 5 bases, with 17 bases between them. The CDR3 covers 14 residues. This CDR3 reads CASKIPGEGTEAFF. CDR3 DNA sequence: TGTGCCAGCAAAATTCCCGGGGAGGGAACTGAAGCTTTCTTT.

This clonotype was picked up a small number of times. The V and J genes are TRBV29-1 and TRBJ2-5; 7 positions match TRBD2. The V segment lost 0 bases and the J segment 4 bases; nucleotides outside the gene matches: 5. The germline V gene encodes CDR1 SQVTM and CDR2 ANQGSEA. CDR3 length equals 14 residues. The CDR3 here is CSVEEGGIGETQYF. CDR3 DNA sequence: TGCAGCGTTGAAGAGGGGGGGATAGGAGAGACCCAGTACTTC.

This chain connects TRBV7-2 to TRBJ1-5; maybe TRBD1 (5 bases). The CDR3 is 14 amino acids. V lost 5 bases and J 0 bases, leaving 8 bases between the germline ends. Germline CDR1 is SGHTA and CDR2 is FQGNSA. The CDR3 spells CASSRDYSNQPQHF. DNA of the CDR3: TGTGCCAGCAGCAGGGACTATAGCAATCAGCCCCAGCATTTT.

On this clonotype: A read error may account for a junction end that differs from germline. The CDR3 DNA is TGTGCCAGCAGCCAAGGCAGGTCAGCCTACAAGCAGTACTTC. Encoded protein: CASSQGRSAYKQYF. The gene calls are TRBV3-1 and TRBJ2-7; D unclear. CDR1 and CDR2 (germline): LGHDT, YNNKEL (reference sequence). The CDR3 sequence is 14 residues long.

This chain joins TRBV5-6 and TRBJ2-7; D call uncertain. Germline CDR1 is SGHDT and CDR2 is YYEEEE. The CDR3 spans 14 residues. V was shortened by 0 bases and J by 9 bases, with 16 bases between the two germline ends. The CDR3 reads CASSLGGVFPRQYF. The CDR3 DNA reads as TGTGCCAGCAGCTTGGGAGGTGTGTTCCCGCGGCAGTACTTC.

This clonotype came up a few times. The rearrangement links TRBV6-6 to TRBJ1-2; D ambiguous. V lost 7 bases, J lost 1 base, and 7 bases lay in between. CDR3 length: 12 residues. Looked up from germline, CDR1 is MNHNY and CDR2 is SVGAGI (reference sequence). The CDR3 DNA sequence: TGTGCCAGCACGGAGTTTAACTATGGCTACACCTTC. This translates into CASTEFNYGYTF.

The sample holds a few counts of this clonotype. V usage is TRBV5-1 and J usage is TRBJ2-5; D is perhaps TRBD1 (6 bases). The V end lost 4 bases, the J end lost 4 bases, and 14 bases lay between the germline ends. CDR3 length: 14 amino acids. Germline values: CDR1 SGHRS, CDR2 YFSETQ. CDR3 coding DNA: TGCGCCAGCAGCCAGAATGGGGGCGGAGAGACCCAGTACTTC. Protein: CASSQNGGGETQYF. Full variable domain (rest looked up from reference TRBV5-1 and TRBJ2-5): KAGVTQTPRYLIKTRGQQVTLSCSPISGHRSVSWYQQTPGQGLQFLFEYFSETQRNKGNFPGRFSGRQFSNSRSEMNVSTLELGDSALYLCASSQNGGGETQYFGPGTRLLVL.

This clonotype was detected a few times. The chain combines TRBV4-3 with TRBJ2-3; D is perhaps TRBD1 (6 bases). V shed 0 bases and J shed 4 bases, with 11 bases lying between them. Germline loops: CDR1 LGHNA, CDR2 YSLEER. This CDR3 is 15 amino acids long. CDR3 in amino acids: CASSQDNTGPDTQYF. CDR3 bases: TGCGCCAGCAGCCAAGATAATACAGGGCCAGATACGCAGTATTTT.

V usage is TRBV19 and J usage is TRBJ2-3, with D unresolved. The CDR3 covers 14 residues. Trimming shortened V by 8 bases and J by 0 bases, and 12 bases separated the two germline ends. Germline V gene lookup returns CDR1 LNHDA and CDR2 SQIVND (reference sequence). The CDR3 DNA is TGTGCCAGTCGAGGATGGCGGAGCACAGATACGCAGTATTTT. Its translation: CASRGWRSTDTQYF. Full variable domain (missing parts from reference TRBV19 and TRBJ2-3): DGGITQSPKYLFRKEGQNVTLSCEQNLNHDAMYWYRQDPGQGLRLIYYSQIVNDFQKGDIAEGYSVSREKKESFPLTVTSAQKNPTAFYLCASRGWRSTDTQYFGPGTRLTVL.

The CDR3 protein is CSVGWSPYNEQFF. CDR3 sequence (DNA): TGCAGCGTTGGCTGGAGCCCCTACAATGAGCAGTTCTTC. The V gene is TRBV29-1, the J gene TRBJ2-1, with no clear D. Germline CDR1 and CDR2: SQVTM and ANQGSEA. The CDR3 is made up of 13 amino acids. V dropped 4 bases and J dropped 2 bases, with 9 bases sitting between them.

This clonotype was counted once. The CDR3 DNA sequence: TGTGCCAGCAGCTCACACGGGACTAAGACCAATGAGCAGTTCTTC. This gives the protein CASSSHGTKTNEQFF. This chain uses TRBV7-2 with TRBJ2-1; 7 nucleotides align to TRBD2. Germline V gene data show CDR1 as SGHTA and CDR2 as FQGNSA. Losses at the gene ends were 4 bases for V and 6 bases for J; bases not matched to a gene: 9. This CDR3 has 15 amino acids.

Turning to this clonotype: A much larger clone differs from this one at a single base, so this may be a read error. V gene TRBV12-3 or TRBV12-4 combines with J gene TRBJ1-2; perhaps TRBD1 as D (5 bases). CDR3 length equals 11 residues. CDR3 nucleotide sequence: TGTGCCAGCCGTTTTGGGGCCGGCTACACCTTC. Its translation: CASRFGAGYTF.

This clonotype appeared a single time. V usage is TRBV6-5 and J usage is TRBJ2-5; perhaps TRBD2 as D (5 bases). The CDR3 loop spans 13 amino acids. Trimming took 5 bases from V and 11 from J, leaving 18 bases between them. The germline V gene encodes CDR1 MNHEY and CDR2 SVGAGI. The CDR3 DNA follows: TGTGCCAGCAGTCCCCCGGACTTGGGCTGGCAGTACTTC. Translating gives CASSPPDLGWQYF.

This clonotype has more than one count but fewer than ten. CDR3: CASRALAVSANEQFF. Here the CDR3 DNA reads TGTGCCAGCAGAGCACTAGCGGTATCCGCCAATGAGCAGTTCTTC. The chain joins TRBV7-2 to TRBJ2-1; TRBD2 matches at 8 bases. The junction had 10 bases not matched to a gene; V was cut back by 6 bases and J by 6 bases. CDR1 is SGHTA, CDR2 FQGNSA, per germline. This CDR3 spans 15 amino acids. The variable domain in full, with the rest retrieved from reference TRBV7-2 and TRBJ2-1, is GAGVSQSPSNKVTEKGKDVELRCDPISGHTALYWYRQSLGQGLEFLIYFQGNSAPDKSGLPSDRFSAERTGGSVSTLTIQRTQQEDSAVYLCASRALAVSANEQFFGPGTRLTVL.

This clonotype was detected a few times. The rearrangement uses TRBV27 and TRBJ2-1; TRBD2 might be the D (6 bases). The CDR3 contains 15 residues. V was shortened by 7 bases and J by 0 bases, with 13 bases between the two germline ends. Per germline, CDR1 MNHEY and CDR2 SMNVEV (reference sequence). CDR3 DNA sequence: TGTGCCAGCACTTTCGCGGGACCCTCCTACAATGAGCAGTTCTTC. Its protein product is CASTFAGPSYNEQFF.

The J gene is TRBJ2-3, the V gene TRBV4-2; no firm D call. Trimming left V 0 bases short and J 1 base short, with 14 bases between. The CDR3 runs 17 residues. The germline CDR1 and CDR2 sequences are LGHNA and YNFKEQ. This CDR3 is CASSQDLGTPRTDTQYF. Written as DNA, the CDR3 is TGTGCCAGCAGCCAAGATTTGGGCACCCCGCGCACAGATACGCAGTATTTT.

J is TRBJ2-1 and V is TRBV2; 8 positions agree with TRBD2. The CDR3 is 14 residues long. V was pared by 11 bases and J by 3 bases, with 9 bases of the junction left unmatched. CDR1 and CDR2 from the germline V gene are SNHLY and FYNNEI. The CDR3 spells CAYRRREVYNEQFF. CDR3 DNA: TGTGCCTACCGGAGGCGGGAGGTCTACAATGAGCAGTTCTTC. The full variable domain, its missing parts supplied by reference TRBV2 and TRBJ2-1, is EPEVTQTPSHQVTQMGQEVILRCVPISNHLYFYWYRQILGQKVEFLVSFYNNEISEKSEIFDDQFSVERPDGSNFTLKIRSTKLEDSAMYFCAYRRREVYNEQFFGPGTRLTVL.

The gene calls are TRBV27 and TRBJ2-7; 8 positions match TRBD1. Germline CDR1 and CDR2: MNHEY and SMNVEV (reference sequence). The CDR3 is 13 amino acids. The trim removed 6 bases at V and 4 bases at J, leaving 5 bases unmatched. The DNA for the CDR3 is TGTGCCAGCAGGAAGGACAGGGAGTACGAGCAGTACTTC. This translates into CASRKDREYEQYF.

This clonotype has a handful of counts. V gene TRBV27 combines with J gene TRBJ2-7, with D tentatively TRBD1 (5 bases). Between the trimmed V and J ends, which lost 0 bases and 3 bases, there was a span of 15 bases. The CDR3 extends over 16 amino acids. Germline V lookup: CDR1 MNHEY, CDR2 SMNVEV (reference sequence). CDR3 coding DNA: TGTGCCAGCAGTTTATCAGGCCTATCAAGGGGCTACGAGCAGTACTTC. It yields the protein CASSLSGLSRGYEQYF.

The rearrangement uses TRBV7-2 and TRBJ1-5; D might be TRBD1 (6 bases). The CDR3 has 15 residues. Per the germline V gene, CDR1 is SGHTA and CDR2 is FQGNSA. V was shortened by 3 bases and J by 4 bases, with 13 bases between the two germline ends. For the CDR3, the DNA is TGTGCCAGCAGCTTTGGTGACAGGAGAAATCAGCCCCAGCATTTT. Protein: CASSFGDRRNQPQHF.

This clonotype was seen a few times. The V and J genes are TRBV4-1 and TRBJ2-5, with a tentative D call TRBD1 (5 bases). V was shortened by 6 bases and J by 3 bases, with 17 bases between the two germline ends. Germline loops: CDR1 MGHRA, CDR2 YSYEKL. The CDR3 contains 15 residues. The CDR3 region has the DNA TGCGCCAGCAGTCCGACACATCAGGGTAAAGAGACCCAGTACTTC. Translated: CASSPTHQGKETQYF.

This chain uses TRBV20-1 with TRBJ2-1; D remains ambiguous. The CDR3 is made up of 12 amino acids. The germline gives CDR1 DFQATT, CDR2 SNEGSKA (reference sequence). The V end was cut by 1 base, the J end by 10 bases, with 11 bases between. The CDR3 DNA is TGCAGTGCTAGAGTGCTAGGGTTGGAGCAGTTCTTC. Its protein is CSARVLGLEQFF.